This T cell receptor beta chain is from a study of blood T cells in healthy people across ages. Overall study results and limits: CMV status of donors was not determined, possibly confounding expanded clonotype changes.

Per the germline V gene, CDR1 is LNHNV and CDR2 is YYDKDF (reference sequence). The CDR3 spans 13 residues. The V and J ends lost 5 bases and 1 base respectively, with 8 bases between them. Through a sample-barcoded 5' primer and a J-beta primer mix, a second PCR was run for roughly 7 to 11 cycles. Every cDNA was tagged by a template-switch adaptor with 12 random nucleotides. TCRdb itself ran the 5' RACE reads through MiXCR, one entry per CDR3 protein. The sample has about 1,400,000 distinct CDR3 sequences, roughly 60% seen once; the top ten hold 6.7%. With regard to this clonotype: Its antigen is undetermined.

The specimen sequenced was blood. This sequence originates from a young man in good health. This sequence joins TRBV15 and TRBJ1-1, with D unresolved. CDR3 sequence: CATSSGPNTEAFF. The CDR3 DNA follows: TGTGCCACCAGCTCTGGTCCGAACACTGAAGCTTTCTTT.